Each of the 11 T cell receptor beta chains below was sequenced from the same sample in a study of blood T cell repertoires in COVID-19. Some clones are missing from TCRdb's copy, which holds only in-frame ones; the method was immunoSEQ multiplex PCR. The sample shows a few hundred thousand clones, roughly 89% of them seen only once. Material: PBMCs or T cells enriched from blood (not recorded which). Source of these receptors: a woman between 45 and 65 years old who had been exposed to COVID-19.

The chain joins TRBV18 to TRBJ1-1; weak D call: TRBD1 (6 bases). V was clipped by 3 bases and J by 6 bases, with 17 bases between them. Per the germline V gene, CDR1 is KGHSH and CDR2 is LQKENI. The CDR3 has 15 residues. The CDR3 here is CASSPSSQGSSEAFF. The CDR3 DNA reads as TGTGCCAGCTCACCCTCCTCGCAGGGGAGCTCTGAAGCTTTCTTT.

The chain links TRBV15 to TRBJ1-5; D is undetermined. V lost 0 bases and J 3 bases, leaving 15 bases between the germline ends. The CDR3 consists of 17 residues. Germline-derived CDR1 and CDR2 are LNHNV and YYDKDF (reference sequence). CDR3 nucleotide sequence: TGTGCCACCAGCAGAGAGTGGCCGGGGATAAACAATCAGCCCCAGCATTTT. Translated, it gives CATSREWPGINNQPQHF.

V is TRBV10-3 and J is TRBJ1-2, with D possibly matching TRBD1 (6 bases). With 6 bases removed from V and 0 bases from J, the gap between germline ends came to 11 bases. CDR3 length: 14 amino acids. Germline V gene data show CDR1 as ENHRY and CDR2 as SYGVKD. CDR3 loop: CAIRDRTTNYGYTF. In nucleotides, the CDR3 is TGTGCCATCAGAGACAGGACAACTAACTATGGCTACACCTTC.

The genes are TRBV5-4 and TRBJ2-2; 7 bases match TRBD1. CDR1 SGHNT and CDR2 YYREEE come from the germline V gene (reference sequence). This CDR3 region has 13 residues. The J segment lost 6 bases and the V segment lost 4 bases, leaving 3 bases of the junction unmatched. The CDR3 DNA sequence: TGTGCCAGCAGCGTGGGACAGCCCGGGGAGCTGTTTTTT. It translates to CASSVGQPGELFF.

Here the CDR3 DNA reads TGTGCCATCAGTGGAGCGGGGGTTACCAAAAACATTCAGTACTTC. Translating it yields CAISGAGVTKNIQYF. The chain has TRBV10-3 and TRBJ2-4, with 8 positions matching TRBD2. Per germline, CDR1 ENHRY and CDR2 SYGVKD. This CDR3 is built from 15 residues. J lost 2 bases, V lost 4 bases, and 4 bases had no gene match.

The CDR3 sequence is CASSPDYSGANVLTF. The CDR3, as DNA: TGTGCCAGCAGTCCCGACTACTCTGGGGCCAACGTCCTGACTTTC. The rearrangement links TRBV2 to TRBJ2-6; D might be TRBD2 (5 bases). The V end was cut by 5 bases, the J end by 0 bases, with 8 bases between. CDR1 SNHLY and CDR2 FYNNEI come from the germline V gene. The CDR3 runs 15 residues.

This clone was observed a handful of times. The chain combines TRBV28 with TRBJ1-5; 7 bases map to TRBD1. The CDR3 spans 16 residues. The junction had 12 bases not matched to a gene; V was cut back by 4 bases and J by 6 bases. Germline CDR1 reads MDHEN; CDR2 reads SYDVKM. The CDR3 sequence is CASSSLQGSFGQPQHF. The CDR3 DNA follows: TGTGCCAGCAGTTCACTACAGGGGAGCTTCGGTCAGCCCCAGCATTTT.

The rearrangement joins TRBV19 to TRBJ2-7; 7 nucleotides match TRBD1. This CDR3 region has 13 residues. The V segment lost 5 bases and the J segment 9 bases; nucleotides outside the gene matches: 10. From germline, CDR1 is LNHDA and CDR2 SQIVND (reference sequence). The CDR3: CASSPRDSPRQYF. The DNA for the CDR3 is TGTGCCAGTAGTCCTCGGGACAGTCCTCGGCAGTACTTC.

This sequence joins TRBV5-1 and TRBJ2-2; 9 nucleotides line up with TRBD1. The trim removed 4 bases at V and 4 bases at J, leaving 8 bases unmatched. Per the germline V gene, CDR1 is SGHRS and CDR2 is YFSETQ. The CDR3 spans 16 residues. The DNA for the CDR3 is TGCGCCAGCAGCCATAATACAGGGGGCATCACCGGGGAGCTGTTTTTT. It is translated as CASSHNTGGITGELFF.

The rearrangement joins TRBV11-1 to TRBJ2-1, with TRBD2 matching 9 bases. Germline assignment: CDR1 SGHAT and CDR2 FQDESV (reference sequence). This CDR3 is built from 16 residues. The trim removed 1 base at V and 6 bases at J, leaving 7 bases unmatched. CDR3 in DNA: TGTGCCAGCAGCTTAGTGGTAGCGGGAGCCTCCAATGAGCAGTTCTTC. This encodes CASSLVVAGASNEQFF.

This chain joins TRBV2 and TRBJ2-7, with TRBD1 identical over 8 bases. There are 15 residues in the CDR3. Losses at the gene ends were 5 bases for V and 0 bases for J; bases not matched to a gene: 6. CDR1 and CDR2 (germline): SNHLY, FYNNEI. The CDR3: CASSRQGQASYEQYF. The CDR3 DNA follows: TGTGCCAGCAGTCGACAGGGGCAAGCCTCCTACGAGCAGTACTTC. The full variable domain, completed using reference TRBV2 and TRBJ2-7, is EPEVTQTPSHQVTQMGQEVILRCVPISNHLYFYWYRQILGQKVEFLVSFYNNEISEKSEIFDDQFSVERPDGSNFTLKIRSTKLEDSAMYFCASSRQGQASYEQYFGPGTRLTVT.